This TCR beta chain was observed in a study of shared clonotypes between healthy human individuals. Study outcomes and limitations: Incompleteness in sorted-subset sequencing, despite large depth, was shown by rarefaction. Clonotype sharing among donors was thought likely to change with sequencing depth.

It was at deep level that the assay was run. Assay used: immunoSEQ multiplex PCR; TCRdb lists only in-frame clones, some missing. The sample records some 2 million clones, roughly 94% being singletons. Per germline, CDR1 SNHLY and CDR2 FYNNEI. The CDR3 covers 13 residues. V was pared by 5 bases and J by 5 bases, with 12 bases between. About this clone itself: Antigen unknown.

This receptor was obtained from a man aged 18 to 30 in good health. The material sequenced was naive CD4+ T cells sorted from blood. Subset indicated: CD45RA+ positively selected. J is TRBJ2-5 and V is TRBV2, with D possibly TRBD2 on 5 matching bases. As DNA, the CDR3 is TGTGCCAGCAGTACTCGAGAGGGTGAGACCCAGTACTTC. Amino acid sequence: CASSTREGETQYF. The entire variable domain, with the rest obtained from reference TRBV2 and TRBJ2-5, is as follows: EPEVTQTPSHQVTQMGQEVILRCVPISNHLYFYWYRQILGQKVEFLVSFYNNEISEKSEIFDDQFSVERPDGSNFTLKIRSTKLEDSAMYFCASSTREGETQYFGPGTRLLVL.